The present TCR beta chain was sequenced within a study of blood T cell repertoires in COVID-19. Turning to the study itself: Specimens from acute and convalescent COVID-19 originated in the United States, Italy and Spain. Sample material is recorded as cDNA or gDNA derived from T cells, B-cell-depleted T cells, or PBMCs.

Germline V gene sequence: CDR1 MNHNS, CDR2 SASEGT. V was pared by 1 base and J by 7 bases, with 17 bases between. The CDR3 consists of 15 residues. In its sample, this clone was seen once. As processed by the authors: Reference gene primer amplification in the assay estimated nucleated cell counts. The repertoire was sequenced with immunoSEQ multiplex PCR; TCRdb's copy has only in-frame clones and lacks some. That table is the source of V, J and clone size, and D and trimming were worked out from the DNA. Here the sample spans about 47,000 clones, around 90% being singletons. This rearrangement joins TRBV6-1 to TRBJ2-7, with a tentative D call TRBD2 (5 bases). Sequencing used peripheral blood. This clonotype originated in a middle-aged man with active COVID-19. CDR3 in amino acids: CASSEGGSVGREQYV. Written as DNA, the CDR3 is TGTGCCAGCAGTGAAGGCGGTAGCGTAGGACGGGAGCAGTACGTC.